These 22 T cell receptor beta chains were sequenced from one sample in a study of blood T cell repertoires in COVID-19 (dated by TCRdb to 2020 to 2022). The method was the immunoSEQ multiplex PCR assay. Sourced from immuneACCESS, this table was stored by TCRdb with only in-frame sequences that have V and J called. A share of the clones is absent; for the studies checked, an unresolved V gene accounts for under half, and the remainder has no known explanation. The sample data list around 180,000 clones, and over 70% of these were observed just once. The top ten constitute around 15% of the sample. The sample consisted of peripheral blood. All receptors derive from a man aged 55 to 70 with active or convalescent COVID-19.

The chain is built from TRBV10-3 and TRBJ2-3; 8 nucleotides agree with TRBD2. The germline gives CDR1 ENHRY, CDR2 SYGVKD. The V gene end was trimmed by 8 bases and the J gene end by 1 base; junction bases not matched to a gene: 5. The CDR3 loop spans 14 amino acids. DNA of the CDR3: TGTGCCATCCATGCGGGAGGAGGCACAGATACGCAGTATTTT. Its protein product is CAIHAGGGTDTQYF.

This clone was recorded once. The chain joins TRBV7-9 to TRBJ2-7; TRBD1 aligns across 10 bases. CDR3 length: 15 amino acids. Per germline, CDR1 SEHNR and CDR2 FQNEAQ (reference sequence). Trimming cost V 6 bases and J 2 bases; bases outside gene matches: 7. Here the CDR3 reads CASSFRTGGAYEQYF. In DNA form, the CDR3 reads TGTGCCAGCAGTTTTAGGACAGGGGGAGCCTACGAGCAGTACTTC. Full variable domain (rest looked up from reference TRBV7-9 and TRBJ2-7): DTGVSQNPRHKITKRGQNVTFRCDPISEHNRLYWYRQTLGQGPEFLTYFQNEAQLEKSRLLSDRFSAERPKGSFSTLEIQRTEQGDSAMYLCASSFRTGGAYEQYFGPGTRLTVT.

This chain joins TRBV6-5 and TRBJ1-1; 7 nucleotides match TRBD1. V lost 4 bases to trimming and J lost 5 bases; unmatched junction nucleotides: 4. Germline CDR1 and CDR2: MNHEY and SVGAGI. The CDR3 is 13 residues long. The CDR3 DNA follows: TGTGCCAGCAGTTCACAGGGGAGAACTGAAGCTTTCTTT. This gives the protein CASSSQGRTEAFF.

This rearrangement joins TRBV6-5 to TRBJ1-2, with D possibly matching TRBD1 (6 bases). This CDR3 contains 15 residues. The V gene's germline CDR1 is MNHEY and CDR2 SVGAGI. V was trimmed by 2 bases and J by 4 bases, leaving 14 bases between them. The CDR3 spells CASSYQAGGSYGYTF. The CDR3 bases are TGTGCCAGCAGTTACCAGGCGGGGGGCAGCTATGGCTACACCTTC.

This chain links TRBV6-5 with TRBJ2-1; 7 positions match TRBD1. The CDR3 sequence is 15 residues long. The germline CDR1 and CDR2 sequences are MNHEY and SVGAGI. V trimming: 6 bases; J trimming: 11 bases; junction bases outside the gene matches: 16. The CDR3 region has the DNA TGTGCCAGCAGCCCGGACAGGCTTTCTACAATGAAGCAGTTCTTC. Translated, it gives CASSPDRLSTMKQFF.

The chain has TRBV5-5 and TRBJ1-4; possibly TRBD1 for D (5 bases). Germline assignment: CDR1 SGHKS and CDR2 YYEKEE (reference sequence). V lost 4 bases, J lost 7 bases, and 17 bases lay in between. CDR3 size: 15 residues. Written as DNA, the CDR3 is TGTGCCAGCAGCCCTGGCCATTCGGGGGGTGAAAAACTGTTTTTT. It yields the protein CASSPGHSGGEKLFF.

The chain employs TRBV4-2 and TRBJ2-1; 7 bases map to TRBD1. Germline V gene lookup returns CDR1 LGHNA and CDR2 YNFKEQ. The V gene end was trimmed by 3 bases and the J gene end by 4 bases; junction bases not matched to a gene: 6. The CDR3 spans 15 residues. CDR3 nucleotides: TGTGCCAGCAGCCATTCCGGGACAGATTACAATGAGCAGTTCTTC. It codes for CASSHSGTDYNEQFF.

This clone occurred once. J is TRBJ2-7 and V is TRBV5-1; 10 positions match TRBD2. The ends lost 0 bases at V and 4 bases at J; junction bases unmatched: 4. Germline CDR1 and CDR2: SGHRS and YFSETQ. The CDR3 contains 15 residues. The CDR3 DNA is TGCGCCAGCAGCTTGGCTAGCGGGAGCGTTTACGAGCAGTACTTC. It encodes CASSLASGSVYEQYF.

In this sample, this clone turned up a few times. The rearrangement uses TRBV2 and TRBJ1-1; possible D gene TRBD1, 5 bases. CDR3 length: 14 amino acids. CDR1 SNHLY and CDR2 FYNNEI come from the germline V gene. Trimming removed 1 base at V and 4 bases at J, with 10 bases between. CDR3 amino acids: CASSEGGRGTEAFF. The CDR3 DNA reads as TGTGCCAGCAGTGAAGGGGGCCGAGGCACTGAAGCTTTCTTT.

The rearrangement joins TRBV5-6 to TRBJ2-7; 9 nucleotides agree with TRBD2. Germline V gene data show CDR1 as SGHDT and CDR2 as YYEEEE. The junction had 3 bases not matched to a gene; V was cut back by 0 bases and J by 2 bases. CDR3 length: 15 residues. CDR3 in amino acids: CASSLELAGAYEQYF. CDR3 sequence (DNA): TGTGCCAGCAGCTTGGAATTAGCGGGAGCCTACGAGCAGTACTTC.

CDR3 sequence: CASSLRLSGRVWEQYF. The CDR3 DNA sequence: TGTGCCAGCAGTCTCCGTCTTAGCGGGAGGGTTTGGGAGCAGTACTTC. The rearrangement uses TRBV28 and TRBJ2-7, with TRBD2 matching over 11 bases. The CDR3 loop spans 16 amino acids. With 5 bases clipped from V and 7 bases from J, the junction kept 13 bases outside the gene matches. Germline CDR1 is MDHEN and CDR2 is SYDVKM.

The V call is TRBV18, the J call TRBJ2-5; 9 bases map to TRBD2. V was clipped by 6 bases and J by 0 bases; unmatched bases: 5. This CDR3 spans 15 amino acids. Germline V gives CDR1 KGHSH, CDR2 LQKENI. The CDR3 protein is CASSGLAGYQETQYF. CDR3 DNA: TGTGCCAGCTCCGGTCTAGCGGGGTACCAAGAGACCCAGTACTTC.

This chain links TRBV6-2 or TRBV6-3 with TRBJ2-1, with 10 bases lining up with TRBD2. This CDR3 contains 21 residues. Trimming took 4 bases from V and 6 from J; bases not matched to a gene: 24. CDR1 and CDR2 from the germline V gene are MNHEY and SVGEGT. The CDR3, as DNA: TGTGCCAGCAGTTCCGTACTCGGGGTAGCGGGAGGTCCCGGGGGTTTCAATGAGCAGTTCTTC. It yields the protein CASSSVLGVAGGPGGFNEQFF.

This clone was counted only a few times. The J gene is TRBJ2-7, the V gene TRBV23-1; D is possibly TRBD2 (6 bases). TRBV23-1 is flagged as an ORF with uncertain function. There are 15 residues in the CDR3. V lost 6 bases to trimming and J lost 3 bases, with 18 bases between them. The CDR3 nucleotides are TGCGCCAGCAGCCTAAATGAGGGGACTTACTACGAGCAGTACTTC. Protein sequence: CASSLNEGTYYEQYF.

CDR3 amino acids: CSASTGAEAFF. The CDR3 DNA is TGCAGCGCCTCGACAGGGGCTGAAGCTTTCTTT. The V and J genes are TRBV29-1 and TRBJ1-1; 8 bases fit TRBD1. Germline V gives CDR1 SQVTM, CDR2 ANQGSEA. The CDR3 runs to 11 residues. The trim removed 7 bases at V and 6 bases at J, leaving 4 bases unmatched.

The chain joins TRBV7-2 to TRBJ2-3, with D possibly matching TRBD2 (7 bases). This CDR3 has 16 residues. V was shortened by 7 bases and J by 0 bases, with 17 bases between the two germline ends. From germline, CDR1 is SGHTA and CDR2 FQGNSA. CDR3 loop: CASKKGGLASTDTQYF. The CDR3 DNA reads TGTGCCAGCAAAAAGGGGGGGCTAGCTAGCACAGATACGCAGTATTTT.

J is TRBJ2-7 and V is TRBV4-2; 10 nucleotides match TRBD2. Germline loops: CDR1 LGHNA, CDR2 YNFKEQ. V dropped 4 bases and J dropped 3; count of bases not matched to a gene: 3. The CDR3 is 14 residues long. CDR3 coding DNA: TGTGCCAGCAGCCCGACTAGCGGGTACTACGAGCAGTACTTC. Translation gives CASSPTSGYYEQYF.

The chain combines TRBV27 with TRBJ1-1; D remains ambiguous. V shed 5 bases and J shed 4 bases, with 14 bases lying between them. This CDR3 has 14 amino acids. In germline, CDR1 is MNHEY, CDR2 SMNVEV (reference sequence). The CDR3 spells CASSPAHGSTEAFF. Here the CDR3 DNA reads TGTGCCAGCAGTCCTGCCCACGGGTCCACTGAAGCTTTCTTT.

The CDR3 nucleotides read TGTGCCAGCAGCCGAACAGGGAACTATGGCTACACCTTC. Translating gives CASSRTGNYGYTF. This chain joins TRBV6-6 and TRBJ1-2, with a weak D call TRBD1 (6 bases). Germline values: CDR1 MNHNY, CDR2 SVGAGI (reference sequence). Between the trimmed V and J ends, which lost 6 bases and 2 bases, there was a span of 10 bases. The CDR3 has 13 amino acids.

This chain links TRBV19 with TRBJ2-6, with D possibly matching TRBD2 (5 bases). V shed 1 base and J shed 1 base, with 8 bases lying between them. Germline V gives CDR1 LNHDA, CDR2 SQIVND (reference sequence). This CDR3 comprises 16 residues. CDR3 sequence reads: CASSIGGMSGANVLTF. CDR3 nucleotides: TGTGCCAGTAGTATAGGAGGGATGTCTGGGGCCAACGTCCTGACTTTC.

Details on this clone: Other DNA sequences from this sample encode an identical CDR3 as well. The chain carries TRBV10-3 and TRBJ2-5; D gene uncertain. V was clipped by 3 bases and J by 5 bases, with 7 bases between them. In germline, CDR1 is ENHRY, CDR2 SYGVKD. The CDR3 consists of 12 residues. This chain's CDR3 is CAISESGETQYF. DNA of the CDR3: TGTGCCATCAGTGAATCCGGGGAGACCCAGTACTTC.

This chain links TRBV9 with TRBJ2-5; 7 nucleotides line up with TRBD1. Looked up from germline, CDR1 is SGDLS and CDR2 is YYNGEE. This CDR3 is 13 amino acids long. Trimming took 3 bases from V and 5 from J; bases not matched to a gene: 4. The CDR3 region is CASSGQGRETQYF. CDR3 DNA: TGTGCCAGCAGCGGACAGGGCAGGGAGACCCAGTACTTC.